This T cell receptor (beta chain) was sequenced for a study of blood T cell repertoires in COVID-19. Data came from immunoSEQ multiplex PCR; TCRdb stores just in-frame clones and leaves some out. The sample holds around 67,000 clones; 80% to 90% are singletons and the top ten take roughly 5.4%. Germline trimming cut 5 bases from V and 7 bases from J; bases unmatched to any gene: 9. The CDR3 totals 15 residues. The germline CDR1 and CDR2 sequences are SGHAT and FQDESV (reference sequence). The sample comprised peripheral blood. The receptor comes from a man aged 45-65 years with active COVID-19. This chain connects TRBV11-1 to TRBJ2-1, with 9 bases identical to TRBD1. The CDR3 DNA reads TGTGCCAGCAGCCCCGACAGGGGGTTGACGAATGAGCAGTTCTTC. Protein: CASSPDRGLTNEQFF.